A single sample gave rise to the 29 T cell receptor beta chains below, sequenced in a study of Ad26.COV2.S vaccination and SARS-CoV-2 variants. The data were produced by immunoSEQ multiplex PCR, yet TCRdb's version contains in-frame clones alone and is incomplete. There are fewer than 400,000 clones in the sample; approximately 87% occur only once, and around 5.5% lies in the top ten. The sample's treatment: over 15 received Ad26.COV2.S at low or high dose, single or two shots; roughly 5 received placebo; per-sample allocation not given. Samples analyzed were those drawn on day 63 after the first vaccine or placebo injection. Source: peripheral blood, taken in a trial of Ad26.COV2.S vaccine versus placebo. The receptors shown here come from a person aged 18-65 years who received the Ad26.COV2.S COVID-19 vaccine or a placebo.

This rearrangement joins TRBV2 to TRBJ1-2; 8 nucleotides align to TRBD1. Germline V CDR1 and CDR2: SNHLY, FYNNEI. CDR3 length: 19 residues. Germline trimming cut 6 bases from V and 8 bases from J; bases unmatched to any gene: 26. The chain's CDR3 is CASSSHRPGQVKLSSGYTF. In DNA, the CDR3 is TGTGCCAGCAGCTCGCACCGACCGGGACAGGTAAAATTGTCGTCGGGCTACACCTTC.

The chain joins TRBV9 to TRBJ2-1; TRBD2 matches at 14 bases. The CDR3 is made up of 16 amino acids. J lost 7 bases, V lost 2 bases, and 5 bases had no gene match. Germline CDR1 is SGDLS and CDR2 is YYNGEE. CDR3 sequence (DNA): TGTGCCAGCAGCGTGACTAGCGGGAGGGCCTGGAATGAGCAGTTCTTC. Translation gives CASSVTSGRAWNEQFF.

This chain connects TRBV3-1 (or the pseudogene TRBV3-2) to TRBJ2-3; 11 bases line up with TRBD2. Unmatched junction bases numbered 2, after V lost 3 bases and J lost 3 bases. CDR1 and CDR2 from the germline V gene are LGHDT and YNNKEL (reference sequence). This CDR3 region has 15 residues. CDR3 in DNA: TGTGCCAGCAGCCACCTAGCGGGGGGTACAGATACGCAGTATTTT. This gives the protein CASSHLAGGTDTQYF.

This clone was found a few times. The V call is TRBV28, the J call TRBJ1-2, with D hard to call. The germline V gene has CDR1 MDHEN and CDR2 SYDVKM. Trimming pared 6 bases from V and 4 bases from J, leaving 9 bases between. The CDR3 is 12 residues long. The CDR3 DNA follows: TGTGCCAGCAGCGGCAGCCCCTATGGCTACACCTTC. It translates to CASSGSPYGYTF.

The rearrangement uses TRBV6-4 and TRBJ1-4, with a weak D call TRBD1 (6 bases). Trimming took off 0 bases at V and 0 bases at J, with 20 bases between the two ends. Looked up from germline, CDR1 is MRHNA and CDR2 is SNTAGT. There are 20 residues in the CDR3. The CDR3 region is CASSDSNRTARMTTNEKLFF. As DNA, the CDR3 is TGTGCCAGCAGTGACTCGAATCGGACAGCCCGAATGACAACTAATGAAAAACTGTTTTTT.

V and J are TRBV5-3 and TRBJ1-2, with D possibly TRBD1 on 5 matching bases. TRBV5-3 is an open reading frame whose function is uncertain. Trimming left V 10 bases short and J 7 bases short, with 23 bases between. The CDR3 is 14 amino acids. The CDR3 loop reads CAPQEGPRGVGYTF. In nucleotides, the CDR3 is TGTGCCCCACAGGAGGGCCCCCGGGGTGTTGGCTACACCTTC.

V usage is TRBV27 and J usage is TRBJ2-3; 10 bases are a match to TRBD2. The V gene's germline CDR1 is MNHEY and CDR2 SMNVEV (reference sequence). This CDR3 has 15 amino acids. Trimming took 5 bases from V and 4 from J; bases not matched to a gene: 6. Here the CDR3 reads CASSPSGRSSDTQYF. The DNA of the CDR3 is TGTGCCAGCAGTCCTAGCGGGAGAAGTTCAGATACGCAGTATTTT.

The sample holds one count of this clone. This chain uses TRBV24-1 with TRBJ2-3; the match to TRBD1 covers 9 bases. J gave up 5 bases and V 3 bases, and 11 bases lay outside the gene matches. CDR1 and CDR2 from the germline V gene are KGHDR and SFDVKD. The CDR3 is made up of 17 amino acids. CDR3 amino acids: CATSDASQGASGDTQYF. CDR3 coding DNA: TGTGCCACCAGTGATGCCTCACAGGGGGCTTCAGGAGATACGCAGTATTTT.

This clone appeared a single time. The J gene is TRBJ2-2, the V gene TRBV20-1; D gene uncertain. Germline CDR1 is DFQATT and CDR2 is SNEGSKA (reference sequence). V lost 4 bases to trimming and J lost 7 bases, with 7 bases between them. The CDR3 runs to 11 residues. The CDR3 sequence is CSAIHVGELFF. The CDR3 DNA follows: TGCAGTGCTATACACGTCGGGGAGCTGTTTTTT.

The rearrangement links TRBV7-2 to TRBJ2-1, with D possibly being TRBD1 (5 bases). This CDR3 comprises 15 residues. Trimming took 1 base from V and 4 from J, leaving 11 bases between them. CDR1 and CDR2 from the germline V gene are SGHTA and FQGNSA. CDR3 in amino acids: CASSLVGAAYNEQFF. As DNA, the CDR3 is TGTGCCAGCAGCTTAGTAGGGGCGGCATACAATGAGCAGTTCTTC.

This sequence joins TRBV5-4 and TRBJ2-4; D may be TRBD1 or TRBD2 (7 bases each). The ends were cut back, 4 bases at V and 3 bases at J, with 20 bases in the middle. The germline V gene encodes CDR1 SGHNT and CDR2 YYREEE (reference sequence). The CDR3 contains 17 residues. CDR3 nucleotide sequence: TGTGCCAGCAGCGGATCCACAGGGGAGGGTGGCAAAAACATTCAGTACTTC. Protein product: CASSGSTGEGGKNIQYF.

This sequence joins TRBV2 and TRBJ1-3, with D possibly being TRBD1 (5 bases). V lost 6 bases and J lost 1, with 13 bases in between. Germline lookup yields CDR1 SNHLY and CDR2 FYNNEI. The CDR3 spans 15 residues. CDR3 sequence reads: CASSIFGGSGNTIYF. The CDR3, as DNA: TGTGCCAGCAGCATCTTCGGGGGATCTGGAAACACCATATATTTT. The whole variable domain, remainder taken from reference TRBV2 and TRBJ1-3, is EPEVTQTPSHQVTQMGQEVILRCVPISNHLYFYWYRQILGQKVEFLVSFYNNEISEKSEIFDDQFSVERPDGSNFTLKIRSTKLEDSAMYFCASSIFGGSGNTIYFGEGSWLTVV.

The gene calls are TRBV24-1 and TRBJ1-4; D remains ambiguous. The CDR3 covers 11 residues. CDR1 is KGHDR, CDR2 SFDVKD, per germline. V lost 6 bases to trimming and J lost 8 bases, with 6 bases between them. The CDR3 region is CATSLTEKLFF. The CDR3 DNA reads TGTGCCACCAGTCTCACCGAAAAACTGTTTTTT.

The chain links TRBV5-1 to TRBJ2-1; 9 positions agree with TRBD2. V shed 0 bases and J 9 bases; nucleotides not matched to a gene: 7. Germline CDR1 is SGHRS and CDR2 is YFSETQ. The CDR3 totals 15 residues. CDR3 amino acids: CASSLDLAGWGEQFF. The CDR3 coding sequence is TGCGCCAGCAGCTTGGATCTAGCGGGGTGGGGTGAGCAGTTCTTC.

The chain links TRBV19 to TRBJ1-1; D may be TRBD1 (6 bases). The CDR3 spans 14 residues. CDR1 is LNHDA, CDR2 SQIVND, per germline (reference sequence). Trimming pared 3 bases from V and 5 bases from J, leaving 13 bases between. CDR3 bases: TGTGCCAGTAGTATTCTAGGGGGGGGGACTGAAGCTTTCTTT. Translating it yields CASSILGGGTEAFF.

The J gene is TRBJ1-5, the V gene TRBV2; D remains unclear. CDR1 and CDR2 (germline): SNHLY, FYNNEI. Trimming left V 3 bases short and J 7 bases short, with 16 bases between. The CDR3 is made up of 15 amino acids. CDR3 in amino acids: CASSDETGIWQPQHF. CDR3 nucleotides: TGTGCCAGCAGTGACGAAACCGGGATTTGGCAGCCCCAGCATTTT.

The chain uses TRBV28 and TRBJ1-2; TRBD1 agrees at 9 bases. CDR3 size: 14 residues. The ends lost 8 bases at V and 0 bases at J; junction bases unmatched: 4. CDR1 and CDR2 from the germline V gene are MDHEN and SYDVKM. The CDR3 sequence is CASRQGGANYGYTF. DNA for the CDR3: TGTGCCAGCCGACAGGGGGGGGCTAACTATGGCTACACCTTC.

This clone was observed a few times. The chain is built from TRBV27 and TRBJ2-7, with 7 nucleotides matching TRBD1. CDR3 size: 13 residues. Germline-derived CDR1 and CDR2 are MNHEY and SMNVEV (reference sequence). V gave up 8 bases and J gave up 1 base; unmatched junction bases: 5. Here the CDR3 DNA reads TGTGCCAGCCGGAACAGGGGTTCCTACGAGCAGTACGTC. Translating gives CASRNRGSYEQYV.

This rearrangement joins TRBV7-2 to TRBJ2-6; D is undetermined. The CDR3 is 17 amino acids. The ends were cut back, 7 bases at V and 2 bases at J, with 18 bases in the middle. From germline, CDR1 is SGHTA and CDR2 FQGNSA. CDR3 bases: TGTGCCAGCACCCTTACGGTAGGGTCCCCTGGGGCCAACGTCCTGACTTTC. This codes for CASTLTVGSPGANVLTF.

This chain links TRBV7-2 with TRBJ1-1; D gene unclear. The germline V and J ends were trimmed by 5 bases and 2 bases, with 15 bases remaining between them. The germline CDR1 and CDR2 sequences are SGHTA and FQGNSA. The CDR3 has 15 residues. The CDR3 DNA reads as TGTGCCAGCAGCAGGATTTCTTCCGCCAACACTGAAGCTTTCTTT. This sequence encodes CASSRISSANTEAFF.

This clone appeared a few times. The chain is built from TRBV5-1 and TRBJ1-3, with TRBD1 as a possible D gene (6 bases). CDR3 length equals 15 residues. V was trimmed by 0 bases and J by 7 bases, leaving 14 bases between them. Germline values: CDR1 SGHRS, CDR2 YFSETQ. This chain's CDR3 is CASSLEQGTRNTIYF. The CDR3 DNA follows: TGCGCCAGCAGCTTGGAACAGGGAACGCGGAACACCATATATTTT.

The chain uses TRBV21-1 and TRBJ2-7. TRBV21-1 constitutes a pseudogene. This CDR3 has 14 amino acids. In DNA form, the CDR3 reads TGTGCCAGCAGCAAAGAAACCGGGACCCACGAGCAGTGCGTC. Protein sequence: CASSKETGTHEQCV.

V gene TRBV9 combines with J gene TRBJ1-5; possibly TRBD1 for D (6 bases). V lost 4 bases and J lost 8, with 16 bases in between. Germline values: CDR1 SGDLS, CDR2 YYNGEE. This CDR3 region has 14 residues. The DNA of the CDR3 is TGTGCCAGCAGCCAGGACAGTTTTTATAAGCCCCAGCATTTT. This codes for CASSQDSFYKPQHF.

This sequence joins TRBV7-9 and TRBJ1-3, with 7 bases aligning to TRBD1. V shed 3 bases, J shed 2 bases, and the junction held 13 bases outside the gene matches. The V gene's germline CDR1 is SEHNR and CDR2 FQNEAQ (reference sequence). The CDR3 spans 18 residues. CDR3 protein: CASSLLEGGDSPGNTIYF. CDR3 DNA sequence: TGTGCCAGCAGCTTGCTGGAAGGGGGCGATTCCCCTGGAAACACCATATATTTT.

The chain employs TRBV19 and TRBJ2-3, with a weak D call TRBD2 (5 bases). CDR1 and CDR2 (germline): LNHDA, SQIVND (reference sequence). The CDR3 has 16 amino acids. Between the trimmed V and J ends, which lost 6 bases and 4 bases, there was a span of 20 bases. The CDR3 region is CASSGLFIQAPDTQYF. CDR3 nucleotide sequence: TGTGCCAGTAGCGGACTTTTTATTCAAGCCCCAGATACGCAGTATTTT.

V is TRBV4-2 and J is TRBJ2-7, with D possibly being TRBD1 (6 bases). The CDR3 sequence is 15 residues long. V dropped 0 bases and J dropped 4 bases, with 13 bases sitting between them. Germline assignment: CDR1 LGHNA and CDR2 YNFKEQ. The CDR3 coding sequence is TGTGCCAGCAGCCAAGAAAGCGGCAGGGGATACGAGCAGTACGTC. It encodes CASSQESGRGYEQYV.

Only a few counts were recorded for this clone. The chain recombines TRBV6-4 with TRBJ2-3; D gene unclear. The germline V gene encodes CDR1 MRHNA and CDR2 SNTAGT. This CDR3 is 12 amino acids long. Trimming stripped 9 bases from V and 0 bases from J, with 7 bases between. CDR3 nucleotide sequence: TGTGCCAGTGCGGATAGCACAGATACGCAGTATTTT. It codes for CASADSTDTQYF.

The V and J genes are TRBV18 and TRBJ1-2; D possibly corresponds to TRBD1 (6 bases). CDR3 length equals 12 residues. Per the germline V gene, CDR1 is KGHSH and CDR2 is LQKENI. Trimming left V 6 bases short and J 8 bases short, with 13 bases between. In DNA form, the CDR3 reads TGTGCCAGCTCCCCAACGGGGGCCGGCTACACCTTC. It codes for CASSPTGAGYTF. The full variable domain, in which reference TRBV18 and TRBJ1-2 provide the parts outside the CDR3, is NAGVMQNPRHLVRRRGQEARLRCSPMKGHSHVYWYRQLPEEGLKFMVYLQKENIIDESGMPKERFSAEFPKEGPSILRIQQVVRGDSAAYFCASSPTGAGYTFGSGTRLTVV.

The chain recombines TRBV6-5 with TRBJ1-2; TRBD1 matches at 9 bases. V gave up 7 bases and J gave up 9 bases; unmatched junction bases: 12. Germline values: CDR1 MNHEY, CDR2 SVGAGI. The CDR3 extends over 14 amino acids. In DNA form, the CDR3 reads TGTGCCAGCAAGGGAGGACAGGGGTGGGCGCGCTACACCTTC. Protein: CASKGGQGWARYTF.